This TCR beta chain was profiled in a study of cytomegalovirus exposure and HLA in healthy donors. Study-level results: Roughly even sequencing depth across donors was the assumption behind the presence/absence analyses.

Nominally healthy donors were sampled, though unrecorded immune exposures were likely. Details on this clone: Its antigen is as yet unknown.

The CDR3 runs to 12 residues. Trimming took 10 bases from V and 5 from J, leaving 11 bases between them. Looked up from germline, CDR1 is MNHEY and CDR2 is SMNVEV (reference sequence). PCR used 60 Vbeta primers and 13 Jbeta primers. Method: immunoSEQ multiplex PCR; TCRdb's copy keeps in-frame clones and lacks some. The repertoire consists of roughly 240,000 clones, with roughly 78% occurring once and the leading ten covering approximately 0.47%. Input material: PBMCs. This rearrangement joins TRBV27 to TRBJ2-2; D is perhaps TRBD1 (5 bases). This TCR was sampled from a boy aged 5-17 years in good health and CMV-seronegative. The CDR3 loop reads CATGRVTGELFF. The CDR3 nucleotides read TGTGCCACAGGGCGTGTGACCGGGGAGCTGTTTTTT.